Following are 18 T cell receptor beta chains from one sample sequenced in a study of immune evolution from preneoplasia to lung adenocarcinoma. Libraries were prepared by immunoSEQ multiplex PCR; TCRdb keeps only in-frame clonotypes and omits some of them. In the table there are 4,000 to 6,000 clones, more than 60% of which are singletons. Sequenced input: FFPE minimally invasive lung adenocarcinoma tissue. The source is a person between 45 and 75 years old with lung adenocarcinoma.

V is TRBV28 and J is TRBJ1-1, with D hard to call. Germline assignment: CDR1 MDHEN and CDR2 SYDVKM. This CDR3 is built from 15 residues. Trimming cost V 5 bases and J 1 base, with 14 bases left between them. The CDR3 sequence: CASSTIKSPNTEAFF. The DNA for the CDR3 is TGTGCCAGCAGTACGATTAAGTCGCCGAACACTGAAGCTTTCTTT.

This chain connects TRBV9 to TRBJ1-2; D not certain. The length of the CDR3 is 12 residues. Germline CDR1 and CDR2: SGDLS and YYNGEE. Trimming shortened V by 4 bases and J by 5 bases, and 9 bases separated the two germline ends. CDR3 amino acids: CASSSSGYGYTF. CDR3 in DNA: TGTGCCAGCAGCTCGAGTGGGTATGGCTACACCTTC.

This chain uses TRBV19 with TRBJ2-5, with D maybe TRBD2 (5 bases). The CDR3 loop spans 12 amino acids. V was shortened by 4 bases and J by 5 bases, with 8 bases between the two germline ends. Germline CDR1 is LNHDA and CDR2 is SQIVND (reference sequence). The CDR3 nucleotides read TGTGCCAGTAGTAGCGGGTTGGAGACCCAGTACTTC. Translation: CASSSGLETQYF.

This rearrangement joins TRBV7-2 to TRBJ2-5, with D maybe TRBD2 (6 bases). V lost 4 bases and J 5 bases, leaving 17 bases between the germline ends. This CDR3 has 15 residues. Germline CDR1 is SGHTA and CDR2 is FQGNSA. This CDR3 is CASSSTGAEIETQYF. CDR3 nucleotides: TGTGCCAGCAGCTCGACGGGAGCGGAAATCGAGACCCAGTACTTC.

A single count supports this clone. The chain couples TRBV23-1 to TRBJ1-6; the match to TRBD1 covers 10 bases. TRBV23-1 is given ORF status, its function remaining uncertain. V shed 4 bases and J 7 bases; nucleotides not matched to a gene: 4. The CDR3 is 15 amino acids. The CDR3 reads CASSPQGQGNSPLHF. CDR3 DNA: TGCGCCAGCAGTCCACAGGGACAGGGGAATTCACCCCTCCACTTT.

The chain carries TRBV6-6 and TRBJ2-2; no clear D gene. The CDR3 has 12 amino acids. The germline gives CDR1 MNHNY, CDR2 SVGAGI (reference sequence). Trimming removed 2 bases at V and 8 bases at J, with 6 bases between. The CDR3 reads CASSYTQGELFF. In DNA, the CDR3 is TGTGCCAGCAGTTACACCCAGGGGGAGCTGTTTTTT.

The chain joins TRBV9 to TRBJ1-2; D not resolved. CDR1 and CDR2 from the germline V gene are SGDLS and YYNGEE. Trimming removed 0 bases from V and 7 bases from J, with 4 bases in between. The CDR3 totals 11 residues. CDR3 in amino acids: CASSVEGGYTF. CDR3 in DNA: TGTGCCAGCAGCGTAGAGGGTGGCTACACCTTC.

V is TRBV20-1 and J is TRBJ1-1; the D is unclear. From germline, CDR1 is DFQATT and CDR2 SNEGSKA (reference sequence). This CDR3 spans 11 amino acids. V was cut by 5 bases and J by 1 base, with 5 bases left in between. CDR3 sequence (DNA): TGCAGTGCTCGACAGAACACTGAAGCTTTCTTT. The encoded protein is CSARQNTEAFF.

Sample share makes this clone large. The rearrangement links TRBV7-9 to TRBJ1-1; D unresolved. The ends were cut back, 4 bases at V and 5 bases at J, with 14 bases in the middle. There are 14 residues in the CDR3. The germline CDR1 and CDR2 sequences are SEHNR and FQNEAQ (reference sequence). CDR3 coding DNA: TGTGCCAGCAGCTCCACCCTTTCCGGGACTGAAGCTTTCTTT. It is translated as CASSSTLSGTEAFF.

The chain combines TRBV18 with TRBJ2-4; possible D gene TRBD2, 5 bases. Trimming removed 1 base from V and 3 bases from J, with 10 bases in between. Looked up from germline, CDR1 is KGHSH and CDR2 is LQKENI. The CDR3 is made up of 15 amino acids. CDR3 nucleotides: TGTGCCAGCTCACCACAGGGAGTCGGCAAAAACATTCAGTACTTC. Its protein is CASSPQGVGKNIQYF.

V usage is TRBV5-6 and J usage is TRBJ2-1; 10 nucleotides match TRBD2. Germline lookup yields CDR1 SGHDT and CDR2 YYEEEE. CDR3 size: 18 residues. The J segment lost 0 bases and the V segment lost 3 bases, leaving 9 bases of the junction unmatched. This chain's CDR3 is CASSSRLAGLSSYNEQFF. DNA of the CDR3: TGTGCCAGCAGCTCCAGACTAGCGGGCCTGAGCTCCTACAATGAGCAGTTCTTC.

The V gene is TRBV7-3, the J gene TRBJ2-3; D ambiguous. The germline CDR1 and CDR2 sequences are SGHTA and FQGTGA. The CDR3 covers 15 residues. V was cut by 5 bases and J by 0 bases, with 12 bases left in between. CDR3 loop: CASSETPRSTDTQYF. In DNA, the CDR3 is TGTGCCAGCAGCGAGACACCCCGGAGCACAGATACGCAGTATTTT.

The chain recombines TRBV6-6 with TRBJ2-3; D remains unclear. Germline V gene sequence: CDR1 MNHNY, CDR2 SVGAGI (reference sequence). The CDR3 totals 14 residues. V lost 10 bases to trimming and J lost 1 base, with 15 bases between them. DNA for the CDR3: TGTGCCACCCGGTCCCCGGGCCGCACAGATACGCAGTATTTT. Translating gives CATRSPGRTDTQYF.

V gene TRBV11-2 combines with J gene TRBJ2-7; D is ambiguous. The CDR3 loop spans 11 amino acids. Per germline, CDR1 SGHAT and CDR2 FQNNGV. With 4 bases removed from V and 6 bases from J, the gap between germline ends came to 7 bases. The CDR3 DNA sequence: TGTGCCAGCAGCTGGGGTAGCGAGCAGTACTTC. Translated: CASSWGSEQYF.

The genes are TRBV28 and TRBJ2-3; D might be TRBD2 (6 bases). Trimming took 6 bases from V and 7 from J, leaving 14 bases between them. This CDR3 has 13 amino acids. The germline V gene encodes CDR1 MDHEN and CDR2 SYDVKM. The CDR3 sequence: CASRPSDGNTQYF. As DNA, the CDR3 is TGTGCCAGCAGGCCTAGCGATGGGAATACGCAGTATTTT.

The chain links TRBV7-8 to TRBJ1-5; D is possibly TRBD1 (6 bases). From germline, CDR1 is SGHVS and CDR2 FQNEAQ. The CDR3 runs 15 residues. V lost 5 bases, J lost 0 bases, and 11 bases lay in between. This chain's CDR3 is CASSRTGNSNQPQHF. CDR3 coding DNA: TGTGCCAGCAGCCGCACAGGGAATAGCAATCAGCCCCAGCATTTT. Full variable domain (remainder filled in from reference TRBV7-8 and TRBJ1-5): GAGVSQSPRYKVAKRGQDVALRCDPISGHVSLFWYQQALGQGPEFLTYFQNEAQLDKSGLPSDRFFAERPEGSVSTLKIQRTQQEDSAVYLCASSRTGNSNQPQHFGDGTRLSIL.

This chain uses TRBV30 with TRBJ1-6, with TRBD1 matching 11 bases. Trimming at V came to 8 bases and at J to 7 bases, leaving 1 base not matched to a gene. Germline CDR1 reads GTSNPN; CDR2 reads SVGIG (reference sequence). The CDR3 has 12 residues. Here the CDR3 reads CAGQGANSPLHF. The DNA of the CDR3 is TGTGCCGGACAGGGGGCGAATTCACCCCTCCACTTT.

The DNA for the CDR3 is TGTGCCAGCAGTGAAGCGGACGGGGAGCTGTTTTTT. Translated: CASSEADGELFF. This chain uses TRBV6-4 with TRBJ2-2; weak D call: TRBD2 (5 bases). Germline CDR1 reads MRHNA; CDR2 reads SNTAGT. This CDR3 region has 12 residues. Trimming removed 3 bases at V and 7 bases at J, with 6 bases between.